Listed below are T cell receptor beta chains from one sample, sequenced in a study of shared clonotypes between healthy human individuals. Repertoires were generated with immunoSEQ multiplex PCR, while TCRdb's copy carries only in-frame clones and drops some. The data hold approximately 940,000 clones, with about three quarters observed a single time. The specimen was memory CD4+ T cells sorted from blood. These receptors were collected from a man between 18 and 35 years old in good health. CDR3s include the opening cysteine and the closing phenylalanine or tryptophan. A D gene is named only where the DNA matches it firmly. Clone size is stated in some rows and not others, as once, few, many or a class when expanded.

d_call | clone_size | j_call | v_call | cdr3_nt | cdr3_aa
NA | NA | TRBJ2-5 | TRBV5-1 | TGCGCCAGCAGCTTGGTAACAGGGCCCCAAGAGACCCAGTACTTC | CASSLVTGPQETQYF
TRBD1 | NA | TRBJ1-1 | TRBV29-1 | TGCAGCGTAGGGACAGTTGAAGCTTTCTTT | CSVGTVEAFF
NA | NA | TRBJ2-1 | TRBV18 | TGTGCCAGCTCCCCCTTTACTAACGACAATGAGCAGTTCTTC | CASSPFTNDNEQFF
NA | few | TRBJ1-6 | TRBV29-1 | TGCAGCGTTGAAGTGGGGAGCTCCTATAATTCACCCCTCCACTTT | CSVEVGSSYNSPLHF
NA | few | TRBJ2-3 | TRBV2 | TGTGCCAGCACCTACATGGGGGGCGTCAGCACAGATACGCAGTATTTT | CASTYMGGVSTDTQYF
NA | few | TRBJ1-5 | TRBV30 | TGTGCCTGGAGTGTACTGGGTCAGCCCCAGCATTTT | CAWSVLGQPQHF
NA | once | TRBJ1-1 | TRBV6-6 | TGTGCCAGCAGCAGACAGGAGGAAGCTTTCTTT | CASSRQEEAFF
TRBD2 | once | TRBJ2-7 | TRBV7-9 | TGTGCCAGCAGCTTAGGTAGCGGGAGGGCGTACGAGCAGTACTTC | CASSLGSGRAYEQYF
NA | NA | TRBJ2-2 | TRBV19 | TGTGCCAGTAAGGCAGGGAACACCGGGGAGCTGTTTTTT | CASKAGNTGELFF
NA | NA | TRBJ2-2 | TRBV19 | TGTGCCAGTAGTATAGTTTGGAACACCGGGGAGCTGTTTTTT | CASSIVWNTGELFF
NA | NA | TRBJ1-2 | TRBV6-5 | TGTGCCAGCAGTTACCAAGGTGGCTACACCTTC | CASSYQGGYTF
TRBD2 | NA | TRBJ2-1 | TRBV19 | TGTGCCAGTAGGAGGACTAGCGGGGGGGCCTTCCATGAGCAGTTCTTC | CASRRTSGGAFHEQFF
TRBD2 | NA | TRBJ2-1 | TRBV5-1 | TGCGCCAGCCTCGGGTTAGCGGGGTCTTACAATGAGCAGTTCTTC | CASLGLAGSYNEQFF
NA | NA | TRBJ1-2 | TRBV29-1 | TGCAGCGCCATCGGGAGCCCGCCTAACTATGGCTACACCTTC | CSAIGSPPNYGYTF
TRBD1 | NA | TRBJ1-2 | TRBV29-1 | TGCAGCGTTGAAGCTCGGGTGGCGACAAGACAGGGGGCGAAGGATGGCTACACCTTC | CSVEARVATRQGAKDGYTF
NA | NA | TRBJ2-3 | TRBV6-5 | TGTGCCAGCAGGGCCGGGACTCAAAACACAGATACGCAGTATTTT | CASRAGTQNTDTQYF
TRBD1 | few | TRBJ2-7 | TRBV5-1 | TGCGCCAGCCGCCCGGGGACAGGGCGGTACGAGCAGTACTTC | CASRPGTGRYEQYF
TRBD1 | NA | TRBJ1-2 | TRBV28 | TGTGCCAGCAGTCCAAATGGACAGGGCGCTATCTATGGCTACACCTTC | CASSPNGQGAIYGYTF
TRBD2 | NA | TRBJ2-7 | TRBV4-1 | TGCGCCAGCAGCCAGGACCCTAGCGGGAGCGCCTACGAGCAGTACTTC | CASSQDPSGSAYEQYF
NA | NA | TRBJ2-4 | TRBV7-9 | TGTGCCAGCAGCTTAGCAGGGCGCGGAAACATTCAGTACTTC | CASSLAGRGNIQYF
NA | NA | TRBJ1-1 | TRBV18 | TGTGCCAGCTCACCACCGACCCTCCAGGGTTTGACGGCTTTCTTT | CASSPPTLQGLTAFF
NA | few | TRBJ1-5 | TRBV28 | TGTGCCAGCAGACGACAGTCCTCGGGTCAGCCCCAGCATTTT | CASRRQSSGQPQHF
TRBD1 | NA | TRBJ2-7 | TRBV5-1 | TGCGCCAGCAGCCCCGGGACAGGGAACAACGAGCAGTACTTC | CASSPGTGNNEQYF
TRBD1 | NA | TRBJ1-6 | TRBV30 | TGTGCCTGGGGGGGACAGGGAAATTCACCCCTCCACTTT | CAWGGQGNSPLHF
NA | NA | TRBJ2-4 | TRBV6-1 | TGTGCCAGCAGTGTCGGGGTACTAGCCAAAAACATTCAGTACTTC | CASSVGVLAKNIQYF
NA | NA | TRBJ1-2 | TRBV6-5 | TGTGCCAGCAGTTCTACACTGGCCATGGTCTACACCTTC | CASSSTLAMVYTF